Sequencing of this T cell receptor beta chain was carried out in a study of Ad26.COV2.S vaccination and SARS-CoV-2 variants (dated by TCRdb to the early 2020s). Regarding the research as a whole: Vaccine-arm donors were drawn from COV1001, a multicentre, randomized, double-blind, placebo-controlled phase I-IIa trial of Ad26.COV2.S in healthy adults. Dosing of Ad26.COV2.S was intramuscular, at either 5x10^10 or 1x10^11 viral particles, delivered as one shot or as two shots spaced 56 days apart. Sequencing of the TCRbeta repertoire served to evaluate the specificity and breadth of SARS-CoV-2-reactive T cell receptors following Ad26.COV2.S vaccination. The TCR-sequenced set comprised around 30 samples: around 20 Ad26.COV2.S vaccine recipients, 5 placebo recipients and 8 SARS-CoV-2 convalescent individuals. Participants in the trial were split at random into five groups of five each, receiving low-dose or high-dose Ad26.COV2.S once or twice, or else placebo on both occasions. Investigators remained blinded to trial group allocation during experiments and outcome assessment. Summary of the overall study and its limitations: It was noted by the authors that total T cell responses may have been underestimated by the TCR breadth and depth analyses. Non-spike TCR breadth was comparable between vaccine and placebo recipients, consistent with the vaccine containing only spike. The study was not powered to compare responses between vaccine doses or regimens. Ad26.COV2.S recipients had higher spike-specific TCR breadth than placebo recipients (P = 0.0014). After vaccination, substantial breadth of spike-specific CD8+ and CD4+ T cell responses was reported.

Note on this clone: Its recognized antigen is unknown. No base-level quality is on record; no much larger clone is a single base apart.

The treatment or condition label corresponds to: roughly 19 received Ad26.COV2.S at low or high dose, single or two shots; several received placebo; per-sample allocation not given. For vaccine and placebo recipients, the sequenced repertoires came from samples collected on day 63 after the first injection. Between 29 July and 7 August 2020, Cohort 1b enrolled about 27 adults aged 18-55 years at one site in Boston, USA. Ad26.COV2.S was a replication-incompetent adenovirus type 26 vector expressing a prefusion-stabilized SARS-CoV-2 spike protein from the original Wuhan strain. In the germline V gene (reference sequence), CDR1 corresponds to SEHNR and CDR2 to FQNEAQ. Between the V and J ends, shortened by 1 base and 3 bases respectively, the junction contains 18 bases. From the cysteine through the phenylalanine, the CDR3 covers 17 amino acids. Just CDR3 DNA is preserved here, 51 bases in frame from base 1.

TCRbeta CDR3 regions were sequenced with the immunoSEQ Assay. After extraction, genomic DNA underwent amplification by bias-controlled multiplex PCR, followed by high-throughput sequencing. Regarding the original processing steps: To quantify the absolute abundance of every unique TCRbeta CDR3 region, sequences were collapsed and filtered. Usable DNA was measured by amplifying reference genes present in all nucleated cells, and TCRbeta template counts were normalized to that usable DNA to estimate T cell fraction. Repertoire TCRs were annotated as SARS-CoV-2-specific by exact matching of V gene, CDR3 amino acid sequence and J gene to a known reactive TCR set. MIRA supplied the reference SARS-CoV-2 TCR set, which was filtered for enrichment in COVID-19-positive ImmuneCODE repertoires so that public or cross-reactive TCRs were removed. Based on the MIRA antigens, annotated TCRs were further analysed at the level of specific ORF or position within ORF. Breadth was defined as the number of annotated unique rearrangements divided by the total number of unique productive rearrangements, and depth was defined as the summed frequency of the annotated unique rearrangements. Two-sided Wilcoxon rank-sum tests were used to compare TCR breadth between groups. TCRdb provides this immuneACCESS table in a form limited to in-frame rearrangements. Some clones are lacking; in checked studies, under half of them reflect an unresolved V gene, and why the rest are absent is not known. That table gives V, J and clone size, and the DNA gave D and trimming. This sample lists 200,000 to 300,000 clones; more than 75% were detected once. Together, the top ten hold about 11% of the sample.

The chain joins TRBV7-9 to TRBJ1-1, with the D gene not clear enough to name. Sequenced here: peripheral blood, sampled in a trial of Ad26.COV2.S vaccine versus placebo. The clonotype was recovered from a person aged 18-60 years who received the Ad26.COV2.S COVID-19 vaccine or a placebo. The CDR3 is CASSLVPSFQRDTEAFF. The DNA sequence follows: TGTGCCAGCAGCTTAGTCCCTAGCTTCCAAAGGGACACTGAAGCTTTCTTT. With the portions outside the CDR3 filled from the reference TRBV7-9 and TRBJ1-1 genes, the complete variable region becomes DTGVSQNPRHKITKRGQNVTFRCDPISEHNRLYWYRQTLGQGPEFLTYFQNEAQLEKSRLLSDRFSAERPKGSFSTLEIQRTEQGDSAMYLCASSLVPSFQRDTEAFFGQGTRLTVV.